This T cell receptor beta chain is drawn from a study of T cell changes during pregnancy in multiple sclerosis. The CDR3 contains 13 residues. Germline loops: CDR1 MNHEY, CDR2 SMNVEV (reference sequence). V shed 5 bases and J shed 0 bases, with 8 bases lying between them. Produced via immunoSEQ multiplex PCR; TCRdb's table is partial and in-frame only. Of roughly 23,000 clones in the sample, around 88% were seen once. This sequence originates from a female donor with multiple sclerosis, enrolled in a pregnancy study. This material consisted of CD8+ T cells from peripheral blood mononuclear cells, taken in the first trimester of pregnancy. The V gene is TRBV27, the J gene TRBJ2-7, with unresolved D. In DNA, the CDR3 is TGTGCCAGCAGTCCCTCCTACTCCTACGAGCAGTACTTC. This codes for CASSPSYSYEQYF.